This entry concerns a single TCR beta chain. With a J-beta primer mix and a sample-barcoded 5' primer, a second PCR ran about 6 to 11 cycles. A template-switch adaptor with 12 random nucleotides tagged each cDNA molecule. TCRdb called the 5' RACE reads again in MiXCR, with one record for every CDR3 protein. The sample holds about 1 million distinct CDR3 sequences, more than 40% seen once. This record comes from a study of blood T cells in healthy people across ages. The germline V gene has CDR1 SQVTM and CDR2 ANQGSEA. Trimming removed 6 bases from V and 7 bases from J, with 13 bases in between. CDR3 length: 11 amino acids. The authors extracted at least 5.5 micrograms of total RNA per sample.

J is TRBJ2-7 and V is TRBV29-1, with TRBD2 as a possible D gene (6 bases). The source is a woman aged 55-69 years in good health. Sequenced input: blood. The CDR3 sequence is CSVGGLHEQYF. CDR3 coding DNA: TGCAGCGTAGGAGGGCTCCATGAGCAGTACTTC.